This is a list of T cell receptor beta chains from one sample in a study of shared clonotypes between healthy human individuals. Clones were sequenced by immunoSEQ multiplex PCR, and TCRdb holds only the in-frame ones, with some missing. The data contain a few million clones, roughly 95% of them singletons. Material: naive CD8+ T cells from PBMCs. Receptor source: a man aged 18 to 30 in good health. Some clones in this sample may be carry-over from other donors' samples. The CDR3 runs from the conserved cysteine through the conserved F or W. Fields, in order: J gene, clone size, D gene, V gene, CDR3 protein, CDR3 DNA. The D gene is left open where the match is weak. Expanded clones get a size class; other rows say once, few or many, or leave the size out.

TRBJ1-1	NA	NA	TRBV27	CASGVTPMGTEAFF	TGTGCCAGTGGGGTTACTCCCATGGGCACTGAAGCTTTCTTT
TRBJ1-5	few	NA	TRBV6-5	CASSLNSNQPQHF	TGTGCCAGCAGCCTCAATAGCAATCAGCCCCAGCATTTT
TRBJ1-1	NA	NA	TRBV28	CASSRGTGNTEAFF	TGTGCCAGCAGTCGAGGGACGGGGAACACTGAAGCTTTCTTT
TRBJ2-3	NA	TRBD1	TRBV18	CASSHPGQGGTDTQYF	TGTGCCAGCTCACATCCGGGACAGGGCGGGACAGATACGCAGTATTTT
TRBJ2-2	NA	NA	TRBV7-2	CASSPREVGELFF	TGTGCCAGCAGCCCTAGGGAGGTCGGGGAGCTGTTTTTT
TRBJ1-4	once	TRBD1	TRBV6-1	CASREDRVWLVTNEKLFF	TGTGCCAGCAGAGAAGACAGGGTTTGGTTGGTCACTAATGAAAAACTGTTTTTT
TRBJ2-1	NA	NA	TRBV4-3	CASSQDRRRATNEQFF	TGCGCCAGCAGCCAAGATCGGCGACGCGCAACGAATGAGCAGTTCTTC
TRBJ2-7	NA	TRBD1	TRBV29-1	CSVEGQGGSYEQYF	TGCAGCGTCGAAGGACAGGGGGGATCCTACGAGCAGTACTTC
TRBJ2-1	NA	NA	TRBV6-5	CASSWHNEQFF	TGTGCCAGCAGTTGGCACAATGAGCAGTTCTTC
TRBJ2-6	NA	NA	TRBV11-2	CASSLDPARTVSGANVLTF	TGTGCCAGCAGCTTAGATCCTGCCAGGACGGTCTCTGGGGCCAACGTCCTGACTTTC
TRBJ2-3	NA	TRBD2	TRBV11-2	CASSSRGRALTDTQYF	TGTGCCAGCAGCTCACGCGGGAGGGCGCTCACAGATACGCAGTATTTT
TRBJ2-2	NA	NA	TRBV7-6	CASSLVPGELFF	TGTGCCAGCAGCTTAGTCCCCGGGGAGCTGTTTTTT
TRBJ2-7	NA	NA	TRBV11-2	CASSARDGTYEQYF	TGTGCCAGCAGCGCCCGGGACGGTACCTACGAGCAGTACTTC
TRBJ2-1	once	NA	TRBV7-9	CASSLIGNEQFF	TGTGCCAGCAGCTTAATCGGCAATGAGCAGTTCTTC
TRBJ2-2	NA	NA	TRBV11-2	CASKSGNTGELFF	TGTGCCAGCAAGAGCGGTAACACCGGGGAGCTGTTTTTT
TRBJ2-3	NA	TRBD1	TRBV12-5	CASGPTGEEDTQYF	TGTGCTAGTGGCCCGACAGGGGAGGAGGATACGCAGTATTTT
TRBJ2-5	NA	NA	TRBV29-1	CSVNGGKYQETQYF	TGCAGCGTTAATGGGGGGAAGTACCAAGAGACCCAGTACTTC
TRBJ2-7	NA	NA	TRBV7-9	CASRKIDRDLSYEQYF	TGTGCCAGCAGAAAAATAGACCGGGACCTCTCCTACGAGCAGTACTTC
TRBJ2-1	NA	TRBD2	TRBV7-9	CASSLGTSGGREQFF	TGTGCCAGCAGCTTAGGGACTAGCGGGGGCCGTGAGCAGTTCTTC
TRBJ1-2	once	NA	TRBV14	CASSQGGFYGYTF	TGTGCCAGCAGCCAAGGGGGGTTCTATGGCTACACCTTC
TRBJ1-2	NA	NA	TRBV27	CASSLNGAAGNYGYTF	TGTGCCAGCAGTTTAAACGGGGCAGCCGGTAACTATGGCTACACCTTC
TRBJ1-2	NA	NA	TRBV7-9	CASSLVDRQNYGYTF	TGTGCCAGCAGCTTAGTGGACAGACAAAACTATGGCTACACCTTC
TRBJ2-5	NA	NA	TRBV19	CASSIGYRWETQYF	TGTGCCAGTAGTATAGGTTATCGGTGGGAGACCCAGTACTTC
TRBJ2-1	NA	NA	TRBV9	CASSVGGHAKLLHNEQFF	TGTGCCAGCAGCGTAGGCGGCCACGCCAAACTACTACACAATGAGCAGTTCTTC
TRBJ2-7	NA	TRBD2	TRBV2	CASSEGLAGDYEQYF	TGTGCCAGCAGTGAAGGGCTTGCGGGAGACTACGAGCAGTACTTC
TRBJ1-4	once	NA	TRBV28	CASSLLGDGNEKLFF	TGTGCCAGCAGTTTATTAGGGGACGGTAATGAAAAACTGTTTTTT
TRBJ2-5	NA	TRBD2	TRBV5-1	CASSLWREGRETQYF	TGCGCCAGCAGCTTGTGGAGGGAGGGGCGGGAGACCCAGTACTTC
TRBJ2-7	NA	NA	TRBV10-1	CASSESPGLSYEQYF	TGCGCCAGCAGTGAGTCTCCGGGACTTTCCTACGAGCAGTACTTC
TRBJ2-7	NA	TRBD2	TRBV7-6	CASSHVQREYINEQYF	TGTGCCAGCAGCCACGTGCAGCGGGAGTATATCAACGAGCAGTACTTC
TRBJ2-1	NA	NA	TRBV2	CASSEGIAPTNEQFF	TGTGCCAGCAGTGAGGGGATCGCCCCGACTAATGAGCAGTTCTTC
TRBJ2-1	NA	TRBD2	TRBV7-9	CASSFGTSGTNEQFF	TGTGCCAGCAGCTTCGGTACTAGCGGGACCAATGAGCAGTTCTTC
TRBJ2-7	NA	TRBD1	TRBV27	CASSFTGTAPYEQYF	TGTGCCAGCAGTTTTACCGGGACAGCGCCCTACGAGCAGTACTTC
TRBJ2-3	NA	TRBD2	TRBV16	CASSQNPGTRLSDTQYF	TGTGCCAGCAGCCAAAACCCCGGGACTAGATTATCAGATACGCAGTATTTT
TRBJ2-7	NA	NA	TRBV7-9	CASSLASHTYEQYF	TGTGCCAGCAGCTTAGCGAGTCATACCTACGAGCAGTACTTC
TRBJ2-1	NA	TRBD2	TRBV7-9	CASSASPGGVLEQFF	TGTGCCAGCAGCGCCAGCCCGGGAGGGGTCCTTGAGCAGTTCTTC
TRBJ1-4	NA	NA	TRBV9	CASSVHGGRGGSNEKLFF	TGTGCCAGCAGCGTTCACGGGGGGCGCGGAGGGTCTAATGAAAAACTGTTTTTT
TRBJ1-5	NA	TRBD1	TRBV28	CASSGRGANQPQHF	TGTGCCAGCAGTGGCAGGGGGGCCAATCAGCCCCAGCATTTT
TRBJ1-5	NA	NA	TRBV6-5	CASSLGGRNQPQHF	TGTGCCAGCAGTTTGGGTGGGAGGAATCAGCCCCAGCATTTT
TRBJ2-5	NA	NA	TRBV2	CAIPGPGEETQYF	TGTGCCATTCCGGGACCAGGGGAGGAGACCCAGTACTTC
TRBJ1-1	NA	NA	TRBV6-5	CASSYGRNTEAFF	TGTGCCAGCAGTTACGGGCGGAACACTGAAGCTTTCTTT
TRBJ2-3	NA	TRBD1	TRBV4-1	CASSQRSGTGVVDTQYF	TGCGCCAGCAGCCAACGATCCGGGACAGGGGTAGTGGATACGCAGTATTTT
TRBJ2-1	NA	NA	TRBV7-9	CASSLIMAPYNEQFF	TGTGCCAGCAGCTTAATAATGGCTCCCTACAATGAGCAGTTCTTC
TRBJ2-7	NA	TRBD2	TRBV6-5	CASSYSSGSSYEQYF	TGTGCCAGCAGTTATAGTAGCGGGAGCTCCTACGAGCAGTACTTC
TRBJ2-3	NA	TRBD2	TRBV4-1	CASSQPPGLVDSDTQYF	TGCGCCAGCAGCCAACCACCGGGACTAGTTGATTCAGATACGCAGTATTTT
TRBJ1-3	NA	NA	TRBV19	CAGLRGAEGNTIYF	TGTGCCGGCCTACGGGGGGCGGAAGGAAACACCATATATTTT
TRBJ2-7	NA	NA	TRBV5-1	CASSATGIYEQYF	TGCGCCAGCAGCGCTACAGGGATCTACGAGCAGTACTTC
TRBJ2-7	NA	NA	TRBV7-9	CASSARTGTIYEQYF	TGTGCCAGCAGCGCCCGGACGGGTACAATTTACGAGCAGTACTTC
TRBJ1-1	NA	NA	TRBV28	CASSWARGTEAFF	TGTGCCAGCAGTTGGGCCCGTGGCACTGAAGCTTTCTTT
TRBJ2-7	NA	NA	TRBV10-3	CAISDEYSHEQYF	TGTGCCATCAGTGACGAGTATTCCCACGAGCAGTACTTC
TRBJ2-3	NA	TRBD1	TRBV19	CASSPGTDLFTDTQYF	TGTGCCAGTAGCCCCGGGACAGACCTCTTCACAGATACGCAGTATTTT
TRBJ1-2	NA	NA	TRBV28	CASSLLVGGGDPTNYGYTF	TGTGCCAGCAGTCTTCTAGTTGGTGGAGGGGACCCAACAAACTATGGCTACACCTTC
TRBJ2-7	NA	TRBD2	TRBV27	CASSLIGLAYEQYF	TGTGCCAGCAGTTTAATTGGACTAGCGTACGAGCAGTACTTC
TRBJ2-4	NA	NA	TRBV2	CASGDVTGLWNIQYF	TGTGCCAGTGGGGATGTGACAGGACTATGGAACATTCAGTACTTC
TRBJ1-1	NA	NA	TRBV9	CASRKGPEAFF	TGTGCCAGTCGCAAGGGACCGGAGGCTTTCTTT
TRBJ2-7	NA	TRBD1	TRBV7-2	CASSLGQGLYEQYF	TGTGCCAGCAGCCTGGGACAGGGCCTCTACGAGCAGTACTTC
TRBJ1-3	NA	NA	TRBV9	CASSVATGSTIYF	TGTGCCAGCAGCGTAGCTACGGGATCCACCATATATTTT
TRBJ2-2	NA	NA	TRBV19	CASLLAGDTGELFF	TGTGCCAGTCTCTTGGCAGGCGACACCGGGGAGCTGTTTTTT
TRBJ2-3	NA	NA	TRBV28	CASSLQKPRTDTQYF	TGTGCCAGCAGTTTGCAGAAACCTCGCACAGATACGCAGTATTTT